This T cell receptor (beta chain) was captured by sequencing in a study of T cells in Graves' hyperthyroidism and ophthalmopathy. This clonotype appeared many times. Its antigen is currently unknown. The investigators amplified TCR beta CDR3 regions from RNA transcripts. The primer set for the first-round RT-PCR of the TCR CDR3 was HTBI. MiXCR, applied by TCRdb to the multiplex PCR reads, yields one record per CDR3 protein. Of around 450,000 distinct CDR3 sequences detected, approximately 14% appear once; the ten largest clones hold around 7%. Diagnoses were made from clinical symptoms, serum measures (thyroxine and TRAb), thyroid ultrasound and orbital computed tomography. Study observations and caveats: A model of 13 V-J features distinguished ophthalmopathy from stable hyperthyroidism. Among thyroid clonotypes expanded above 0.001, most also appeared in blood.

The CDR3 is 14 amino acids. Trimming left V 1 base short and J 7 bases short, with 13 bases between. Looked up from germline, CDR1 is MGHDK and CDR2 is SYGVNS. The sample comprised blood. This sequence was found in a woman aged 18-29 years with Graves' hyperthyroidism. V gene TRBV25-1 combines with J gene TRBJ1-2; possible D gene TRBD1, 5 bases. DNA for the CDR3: TGTGCCAGCAGTGAATCGGAAGGGGTCTCTGGCTACACCTTC. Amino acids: CASSESEGVSGYTF.